This T cell receptor (beta chain) was recovered during a study of regulatory T cells in long-lasting Graves disease. Arm-PCR of CDR3 regions and iRepertoire HTBI primers were used to build TCR beta libraries. TCRdb processed the multiplex PCR reads anew with MiXCR; each CDR3 protein has one entry. Among over 300,000 distinct CDR3 sequences listed, roughly 21% were seen once. This clonotype was seen ten or more times. Time point given: persistent/refractory GD, antithyroid drugs over 5 years with positive TRAb. RNA extracted from PBMCs served as the sequencing template. The sequence was obtained from a female donor with Graves disease. This material consisted of peripheral blood mononuclear cells (PBMCs), taken when the disease was refractory, from a patient treated with antithyroid drugs.

In nucleotides, the CDR3 is TGTGCCAGCAGTGTAATGAGCTGGGGCGAGCAGTACTTC. It specifies CASSVMSWGEQYF. The V call is TRBV2, the J call TRBJ2-7; no definite D call. Trimming pared 4 bases from V and 6 bases from J, leaving 13 bases between. Germline CDR1 reads SNHLY; CDR2 reads FYNNEI. This CDR3 comprises 13 residues.